Listed below are T cell receptor beta chains from one sample, sequenced in a study of CD8+ T cells in alopecia areata. Sequenced by immunoSEQ multiplex PCR; TCRdb stores in-frame clones only, minus some. The table has some 180,000 clones, roughly three fifths seen once. The sequencing input was CD8+ T cells sorted from blood. These receptors were taken from a human donor in good health. The CDR3 runs from the conserved cysteine through the conserved F or W. The D gene is left open where the match is weak. Expanded clones get a size class; other rows say once, few or many, or leave the size out.

j_call cdr3_length d_call v_call clone_size cdr3_aa cdr3_nt
TRBJ1-2 12 - TRBV6-5 - CASSSQPYGYTF TGTGCCAGCAGCTCACAGCCCTATGGCTACACCTTC
TRBJ1-1 14 - TRBV2 - CASSDRGENTEAFF TGTGCCAGCAGTGACCGGGGGGAGAACACTGAAGCTTTCTTT
TRBJ1-1 14 - TRBV2 many CASSEALRGAEAFF TGTGCCAGCAGTGAAGCGCTTCGGGGGGCTGAAGCTTTCTTT
TRBJ1-6 15 - TRBV2 once CASSPPDRNNSPLHF TGTGCCAGCAGCCCTCCGGACAGAAACAATTCACCCCTCCACTTT
TRBJ2-4 12 TRBD2 TRBV29-1 - CSVRTSGDIQYF TGCAGCGTCCGGACTAGCGGTGACATTCAGTACTTC
TRBJ1-5 14 - TRBV7-9 - CASSLTQAGQPQHF TGTGCCAGCAGCTTAACGCAGGCAGGTCAGCCCCAGCATTTT
TRBJ1-2 15 - TRBV6-6 - CASTLQAGAGYGYTF TGTGCCAGCACTCTCCAGGCGGGGGCCGGCTATGGCTACACCTTC
TRBJ1-1 13 - TRBV4-1 - CASSQRENTEAFF TGCGCCAGCAGCCAACGAGAGAACACTGAAGCTTTCTTT
TRBJ2-7 15 - TRBV4-1 few CASSHRYSETYEQYF TGCGCCAGCAGCCACCGGTACAGTGAAACCTACGAGCAGTACTTC
TRBJ2-7 13 - TRBV4-1 - CASSQADSYEQYF TGCGCCAGCAGCCAAGCGGACAGCTACGAGCAGTACTTC
TRBJ2-5 15 TRBD2 TRBV2 - CASSAGTRDEEIQYF TGTGCCAGCAGTGCCGGGACTAGAGACGAGGAGATCCAGTACTTC
TRBJ1-1 15 TRBD1 TRBV13 - CASSYERTGDTEAFF TGTGCCAGCAGCTACGAACGGACAGGAGACACTGAAGCTTTCTTT
TRBJ1-3 13 - TRBV4-1 few CASSLVPGNTIYF TGCGCCAGCAGCCTGGTACCTGGAAACACCATATATTTT
TRBJ2-7 13 - TRBV29-1 - CSVGAEKAYEQYF TGCAGCGTTGGTGCGGAAAAGGCCTACGAGCAGTACTTC
TRBJ2-7 16 TRBD2 TRBV7-6 few CASSPATSGLSYEQYF TGTGCCAGCAGCCCAGCCACTAGCGGGTTGTCCTACGAGCAGTACTTC
TRBJ1-5 14 - TRBV27 - CASSLSGGGQPQHF TGTGCCAGCAGTTTATCAGGGGGAGGTCAGCCCCAGCATTTT
TRBJ1-2 15 TRBD1 TRBV7-6 - CASSPSGQVGIGYTF TGTGCCAGCAGCCCCTCGGGACAGGTGGGGATAGGCTACACCTTC
TRBJ1-1 14 - TRBV6-6 - CASSYEGPNTEAFF TGTGCCAGCAGTTACGAGGGACCAAACACTGAAGCTTTCTTT
TRBJ2-7 15 TRBD1 TRBV29-1 - CSVEYVDRGQYEQYF TGCAGCGTTGAATATGTGGACAGGGGTCAATACGAGCAGTACTTC
TRBJ1-2 13 - TRBV29-1 few CSVDVGDNYGYTF TGCAGCGTTGATGTCGGGGACAACTATGGCTACACCTTC
TRBJ2-2 13 - TRBV7-9 - CASSPRPTGELFF TGTGCCAGCAGCCCACGCCCCACCGGGGAGCTGTTTTTT
TRBJ2-3 15 TRBD2 TRBV11-2 medium-sized CASSFSSGSTDTQYF TGTGCCAGCAGCTTCTCTAGCGGGAGCACAGATACGCAGTATTTT
TRBJ1-2 17 - TRBV4-1 - CASSPPRDTEPLYGYTF TGCGCCAGCAGCCCGCCCCGGGACACCGAACCCCTCTATGGCTACACCTTC
TRBJ1-1 14 - TRBV19 - CASSKTTDYTEAFF TGTGCCAGTAGTAAGACGACAGACTACACTGAAGCTTTCTTT
TRBJ2-5 14 - TRBV11-2 once CASSFVGTKETQYF TGTGCCAGCAGCTTTGTCGGGACAAAAGAGACCCAGTACTTC
TRBJ1-3 13 - TRBV30 - CAWTPTSGNTIYF TGTGCCTGGACCCCTACCTCTGGAAACACCATATATTTT
TRBJ2-1 14 TRBD1 TRBV29-1 few CSVERTGIYNEQFF TGCAGCGTTGAGCGGACAGGGATCTACAATGAGCAGTTCTTC
TRBJ1-1 13 - TRBV4-1 few CASTDDRNTEAFF TGCGCCAGCACCGACGACAGGAACACTGAAGCTTTCTTT
TRBJ1-1 15 - TRBV4-1 many CASSQVASPRTEAFF TGCGCCAGCAGCCAAGTGGCGAGCCCGAGGACTGAAGCTTTCTTT
TRBJ1-5 13 - TRBV9 - CASSWDGDQPQHF TGTGCCAGTTCTTGGGACGGAGATCAGCCCCAGCATTTT
TRBJ2-7 11 - TRBV20-1 - CSATGNYEQYF TGCAGTGCTACAGGGAACTACGAGCAGTACTTC
TRBJ1-2 15 - TRBV18 - CASSPEGPPRHGYTF TGTGCCAGCTCACCCGAGGGGCCCCCGAGGCATGGCTACACCTTC
TRBJ1-5 13 - TRBV6-6 - CASSYDAKQPQHF TGTGCCAGCAGTTACGACGCAAAACAGCCCCAGCATTTT
TRBJ1-2 14 - TRBV30 few CAWTYREPGNGYTF TGTGCCTGGACTTACAGGGAGCCGGGTAATGGCTACACCTTC
TRBJ1-4 14 - TRBV7-6 - CASSLRTVGGKLFF TGTGCCAGCAGCTTACGCACAGTAGGTGGAAAACTGTTTTTT
TRBJ2-1 12 - TRBV5-1 - CASSLNINEQFF TGCGCCAGCAGCTTGAATATCAATGAGCAGTTCTTC
TRBJ2-3 15 - TRBV9 - CASSVEGSSTDTQYF TGTGCCAGCAGCGTAGAAGGCTCAAGCACAGATACGCAGTATTTT
TRBJ1-1 13 - TRBV30 - CAWSAGVNTEAFF TGTGCCTGGAGTGCCGGAGTGAACACTGAAGCTTTCTTT
TRBJ1-5 14 TRBD1 TRBV4-1 - CASSQGQGDWPQHF TGCGCCAGCAGCCAAGGACAGGGAGATTGGCCCCAGCATTTT
TRBJ1-1 17 - TRBV7-3 few CASSLGQGSRGDTEAFF TGTGCCAGCAGCTTAGGGCAGGGGTCCCGGGGGGACACTGAAGCTTTCTTT
TRBJ1-5 14 TRBD1 TRBV7-9 - CASSSGQGNQPQHF TGTGCCAGCAGCTCGGGACAGGGGAATCAGCCCCAGCATTTT
TRBJ1-5 16 - TRBV13 - CASSQRTVYSNQPQHF TGTGCCAGCAGCCAGAGGACAGTTTATAGCAATCAGCCCCAGCATTTT